This T cell receptor (beta chain) was retrieved from a study of naive and memory T cell subsets. Whole-study results and caveats: The RNA method is potentially sensitive to activation and differentiation changes.

The SP2 primer and nested alpha and beta constant region primers amplified ligated cDNA in four rounds. Reverse transcription of blood and skin TCR RNA was primed at alpha and beta constant regions. TCRdb independently ran MiXCR on the 5' RACE reads; one entry per CDR3 protein. This table holds over 85 distinct CDR3 sequences, over 75% found once. J gave up 2 bases and V 0 bases, and 1 base lay outside the gene matches. The CDR3 is made up of 14 amino acids. Germline CDR1 reads SQVTM; CDR2 reads ANQGSEA. Comments on this clonotype: Its antigen is as yet unknown.

TCR cDNA received a 3' ligated oligonucleotide that carried a UMI. J is TRBJ1-5 and V is TRBV29-1; 7 positions agree with TRBD1. The sequence came from a male donor in good health. This table probably holds off-target reads from a library built for another chain. The CDR3 sequence is CSVEDGTGNQPQHF. The CDR3 DNA reads as TGCAGCGTTGAAGACGGGACAGGCAATCAGCCCCAGCATTTT.